The 31 T cell receptor beta chains reported below all come from one sample, sequenced in a study of blood T cell repertoires in COVID-19. The method was immunoSEQ multiplex PCR; TCRdb's version includes in-frame clones alone and lacks a portion of them. The table has around 220,000 clones, around 75% seen once; the top ten hold roughly 5%. Sequencing was carried out using peripheral blood. The receptors were sampled from a human donor in a cohort sampled during active COVID-19.

This clone was seen at least ten times. The J gene is TRBJ1-2, the V gene TRBV24-1; the match to TRBD1 covers 9 bases. This CDR3 contains 17 residues. Germline values: CDR1 KGHDR, CDR2 SFDVKD. V lost 5 bases, J lost 3 bases, and 12 bases stayed unmatched. The CDR3 sequence is CATSGRTGAGYDYGYTF. The CDR3 region has the DNA TGTGCCACCAGTGGTCGGACAGGGGCTGGTTACGACTATGGCTACACCTTC.

The DNA of the CDR3 is TGTGCCAGCAGCTTACTAGGACCCGGAGGCGAGCAGTACTTC. Translation gives CASSLLGPGGEQYF. This sequence joins TRBV7-3 and TRBJ2-7; maybe TRBD2 (5 bases). This CDR3 is 14 amino acids long. Deletions cut 2 bases from V and 6 bases from J, with 14 bases between. Germline values: CDR1 SGHTA, CDR2 FQGTGA.

The rearrangement links TRBV5-1 to TRBJ2-1; 8 nucleotides line up with TRBD1. V lost 5 bases, J lost 9 bases, and 4 bases stayed unmatched. Germline V CDR1 and CDR2: SGHRS, YFSETQ. This CDR3 spans 12 amino acids. The CDR3 protein is CASRSRGPEQFF. CDR3 nucleotides: TGCGCCAGCAGATCCAGGGGGCCTGAGCAGTTCTTC.

This chain connects TRBV7-3 to TRBJ2-7, with 9 bases identical to TRBD2. CDR1 is SGHTA, CDR2 FQGTGA, per germline. V gave up 9 bases and J gave up 6 bases; unmatched junction bases: 6. CDR3 length: 12 residues. CDR3 in DNA: TGTGCCAGTAGCGGGAGCAGCCGCGAGCAGTACTTC. Protein product: CASSGSSREQYF.

There are a few counts of this clone. This chain uses TRBV2 with TRBJ2-6, with D possibly matching TRBD2 (5 bases). The CDR3 extends over 14 amino acids. CDR1 and CDR2 from the germline V gene are SNHLY and FYNNEI. Trimming removed 6 bases from V and 4 bases from J, with 10 bases in between. The CDR3 spells CASRGETGANVLTF. Written as DNA, the CDR3 is TGTGCCAGCAGGGGAGAGACCGGGGCCAACGTCCTGACTTTC.

This chain links TRBV4-2 with TRBJ2-7, with 11 bases lining up with TRBD2. Trimming at V came to 2 bases and at J to 3 bases, leaving 6 bases not matched to a gene. This CDR3 comprises 16 residues. CDR1 is LGHNA, CDR2 YNFKEQ, per germline. CDR3 bases: TGTGCCAGCAGCCAATCGAGTCTAGCGGGAGGCTACGAGCAGTACTTC. Protein: CASSQSSLAGGYEQYF.

The J gene is TRBJ1-6, the V gene TRBV5-4; 8 nucleotides agree with TRBD1. Germline V gene sequence: CDR1 SGHNT, CDR2 YYREEE (reference sequence). The ends lost 2 bases at V and 7 bases at J; junction bases unmatched: 5. The CDR3 sequence is 15 residues long. The CDR3 reads CASSFRTGYNSPLHF. The CDR3 DNA follows: TGTGCCAGCAGCTTCCGGACAGGGTACAATTCACCCCTCCACTTT.

The chain links TRBV27 to TRBJ1-1; D is perhaps TRBD1 (6 bases). CDR3 length: 13 residues. Trimming took off 8 bases at V and 1 base at J, with 11 bases between the two ends. Germline V gene data show CDR1 as MNHEY and CDR2 as SMNVEV (reference sequence). The CDR3 spells CASGTQGNTEAFF. The CDR3 DNA is TGTGCCAGCGGGACACAGGGGAACACTGAAGCTTTCTTT.

The rearrangement uses TRBV28 and TRBJ1-2; 7 nucleotides agree with TRBD1. The CDR3 has 15 residues. V trimming: 4 bases; J trimming: 2 bases; junction bases outside the gene matches: 7. CDR1 and CDR2 (germline): MDHEN, SYDVKM. The CDR3: CASSSDPTGNYGYTF. CDR3 sequence (DNA): TGTGCCAGCAGTTCGGACCCGACAGGGAACTATGGCTACACCTTC.

This chain links TRBV29-1 with TRBJ1-1; possibly TRBD1 for D (5 bases). Between the trimmed V and J ends, which lost 6 bases and 1 base, there was a span of 21 bases. The CDR3 is 16 residues long. Germline CDR1 and CDR2: SQVTM and ANQGSEA. CDR3 protein: CSVQRDTGTPNTEAFF. The CDR3 DNA follows: TGCAGCGTCCAAAGGGATACAGGAACTCCGAACACTGAAGCTTTCTTT.

The genes are TRBV12-3 or TRBV12-4 and TRBJ2-1, with D uncertain. The CDR3 runs 13 residues. V lost 3 bases, J lost 3 bases, and 6 bases lay in between. For the CDR3, the DNA is TGTGCCAGCAGTTTTAGAGACTACAATGAGCAGTTCTTC. Translation gives CASSFRDYNEQFF.

This chain uses TRBV10-3 with TRBJ2-6; weak D call: TRBD2 (6 bases). In germline, CDR1 is ENHRY, CDR2 SYGVKD. V was clipped by 4 bases and J by 0 bases, with 13 bases between them. The CDR3 contains 17 residues. CDR3 amino acids: CAISAGSLLSGANVLTF. The CDR3 DNA follows: TGTGCCATCAGTGCCGGGAGCCTCCTCTCTGGGGCCAACGTCCTGACTTTC.

The rearrangement joins TRBV5-6 to TRBJ2-6; possible D gene TRBD2, 5 bases. CDR1 and CDR2 (germline): SGHDT, YYEEEE. V was cut by 6 bases and J by 4 bases, with 11 bases left in between. The CDR3 runs to 14 residues. The CDR3 protein is CASTLRGGANVLTF. The CDR3 coding sequence is TGTGCCAGCACCCTACGGGGAGGGGCCAACGTCCTGACTTTC. Filled out from reference TRBV5-6 and TRBJ2-6, the complete variable domain reads DAGVTQSPTHLIKTRGQQVTLRCSPKSGHDTVSWYQQALGQGPQFIFQYYEEEERQRGNFPDRFSGHQFPNYSSELNVNALLLGDSALYLCASTLRGGANVLTFGAGSRLTVL.

This sequence joins TRBV7-9 and TRBJ2-3; D might be TRBD2 (6 bases). The V end was cut by 3 bases, the J end by 0 bases, with 13 bases between. The V gene's germline CDR1 is SEHNR and CDR2 FQNEAQ (reference sequence). This CDR3 has 16 amino acids. CDR3 residues: CASSFMEGVSTDTQYF. CDR3 DNA: TGTGCCAGCAGCTTTATGGAGGGAGTAAGCACAGATACGCAGTATTTT.

The chain uses TRBV3-1 (or the pseudogene TRBV3-2) and TRBJ1-5; 7 bases line up with TRBD1. Germline values: CDR1 LGHDT, CDR2 YNNKEL (reference sequence). This CDR3 comprises 14 residues. Trimming took 1 base from V and 11 from J; bases not matched to a gene: 8. The chain's CDR3 is CASSQAIEGASQHF. CDR3 sequence (DNA): TGTGCCAGCAGCCAAGCCATCGAGGGGGCGTCCCAGCATTTT.

The V gene is TRBV9, the J gene TRBJ2-2; 7 bases map to TRBD2. Germline CDR1 SGDLS, CDR2 YYNGEE. The CDR3 is 14 amino acids. V lost 0 bases and J lost 4; bases outside the gene matches: 0. CDR3 coding DNA: TGTGCCAGCAGCGTAGCGGGAGGCACCGGGGAGCTGTTTTTT. Its translation is CASSVAGGTGELFF.

The CDR3 loop reads CASSQEGGEQYF. The DNA of the CDR3 is TGTGCCAGCAGCCAAGAAGGAGGTGAGCAGTACTTC. The chain recombines TRBV3-1 (or the pseudogene TRBV3-2) with TRBJ2-7, with D tentatively TRBD2 (5 bases). Trimming shortened V by 0 bases and J by 7 bases, and 7 bases separated the two germline ends. Germline CDR1 LGHDT, CDR2 YNNKEL (reference sequence). The CDR3 loop spans 12 amino acids.

V and J are TRBV18 and TRBJ1-2, with 9 bases that match TRBD1. Unmatched junction bases numbered 9, after V lost 1 base and J lost 6 bases. The germline V gene encodes CDR1 KGHSH and CDR2 LQKENI. The CDR3 is 16 residues long. The CDR3 here is CASSPQGTGKLDGYTF. CDR3 coding DNA: TGTGCCAGCTCACCACAAGGGACAGGGAAACTGGATGGCTACACCTTC. Using reference TRBV18 and TRBJ1-2 for the parts outside the CDR3, the full variable domain is NAGVMQNPRHLVRRRGQEARLRCSPMKGHSHVYWYRQLPEEGLKFMVYLQKENIIDESGMPKERFSAEFPKEGPSILRIQQVVRGDSAAYFCASSPQGTGKLDGYTFGSGTRLTVV.

The CDR3 DNA sequence: TGTGCCAGCAGGCAACAGGGGAACCGGGAGACCCAGTACTTC. Translated: CASRQQGNRETQYF. V gene TRBV7-9 combines with J gene TRBJ2-5, with 7 bases lining up with TRBD1. Germline V gene data show CDR1 as SEHNR and CDR2 as FQNEAQ (reference sequence). The CDR3 is made up of 14 amino acids. V lost 6 bases to trimming and J lost 5 bases; unmatched junction nucleotides: 9.

This chain links TRBV7-9 with TRBJ2-7; 8 bases agree with TRBD1. Germline V gives CDR1 SEHNR, CDR2 FQNEAQ (reference sequence). The CDR3 has 15 residues. Trimming took 4 bases from V and 0 from J; bases not matched to a gene: 5. DNA of the CDR3: TGTGCCAGCAGCTCACCTCAGGGGGCCTCCTACGAGCAGTACTTC. Protein sequence: CASSSPQGASYEQYF.

The genes are TRBV6-6 and TRBJ1-5; TRBD1 is a possible D gene (6 bases). V dropped 5 bases and J dropped 4 bases, with 15 bases sitting between them. There are 15 residues in the CDR3. CDR1 is MNHNY and CDR2 is SVGAGI in the germline V gene (reference sequence). CDR3 DNA sequence: TGTGCCAGCAGTGACCCACAGGGTTGGAATCAGCCCCAGCATTTT. It specifies CASSDPQGWNQPQHF.

As for this clone: Other nucleotide sequences from this sample produce the same CDR3. The chain uses TRBV6-5 and TRBJ2-1; 9 positions agree with TRBD2. The CDR3 runs 13 residues. Germline-derived CDR1 and CDR2 are MNHEY and SVGAGI. V was pared by 2 bases and J by 10 bases, with 3 bases of the junction left unmatched. In DNA, the CDR3 is TGTGCCAGCAGTTACGCGGGGGGGGGAGAGCAGTTCTTC. Translated: CASSYAGGGEQFF.

This chain uses TRBV5-4 with TRBJ1-1; D remains ambiguous. Germline values: CDR1 SGHNT, CDR2 YYREEE (reference sequence). V dropped 0 bases and J dropped 7 bases, with 13 bases sitting between them. The CDR3 has 14 amino acids. CDR3 in DNA: TGTGCCAGCAGCTTGGATAGGGTGGGAGGTGAAGCTTTCTTT. The encoded protein is CASSLDRVGGEAFF.

This clone was recorded many times. In DNA, the CDR3 is TGTGCCAGCAGCGTTCACGAAACAACTAGCGGGAGTAATGAGCAGTTCTTC. This gives the protein CASSVHETTSGSNEQFF. The gene calls are TRBV9 and TRBJ2-1; TRBD2 aligns across 11 bases. There are 17 residues in the CDR3. With 2 bases clipped from V and 7 bases from J, the junction kept 11 bases outside the gene matches. Germline V CDR1 and CDR2: SGDLS, YYNGEE.

The V gene is TRBV7-3, the J gene TRBJ2-4; 9 positions agree with TRBD1. V gave up 3 bases and J gave up 8 bases; unmatched junction bases: 5. Germline loops: CDR1 SGHTA, CDR2 FQGTGA. CDR3 length: 14 residues. The CDR3: CASSLGTGSDIQYF. DNA for the CDR3: TGTGCCAGCAGCTTGGGGACAGGGTCGGACATTCAGTACTTC.

V gene TRBV6-1 combines with J gene TRBJ2-1; TRBD1 agrees at 11 bases. Germline V gene sequence: CDR1 MNHNS, CDR2 SASEGT. The CDR3 loop spans 16 amino acids. J gave up 2 bases and V 4 bases, and 4 bases lay outside the gene matches. The CDR3: CASSVRGQGAYNEQFF. CDR3 nucleotide sequence: TGTGCCAGCAGTGTTAGGGGACAGGGGGCCTACAATGAGCAGTTCTTC.

This chain joins TRBV12-3 or TRBV12-4 and TRBJ2-5; D call uncertain. V lost 6 bases to trimming and J lost 4 bases, with 12 bases between them. The CDR3 has 13 residues. This CDR3 is CASSRHLRETQYF. As DNA, the CDR3 is TGTGCCAGCAGCCGACACCTCCGAGAGACCCAGTACTTC.

This chain links TRBV10-3 with TRBJ2-4, with D possibly being TRBD1 (5 bases). This CDR3 has 14 residues. CDR1 and CDR2 from the germline V gene are ENHRY and SYGVKD. V was cut by 7 bases and J by 1 base, with 11 bases left in between. The CDR3 sequence: CAIIPPGAKNIQYF. Here the CDR3 DNA reads TGTGCCATCATACCCCCAGGGGCCAAAAACATTCAGTACTTC.

The CDR3 region has the DNA TGTGCCAGCAGCTTATCACAGGGGGTCACTGAAGCTTTCTTT. Protein: CASSLSQGVTEAFF. The gene calls are TRBV7-2 and TRBJ1-1; TRBD1 agrees at 8 bases. The CDR3 consists of 14 residues. Germline trimming cut 2 bases from V and 4 bases from J; bases unmatched to any gene: 3. Germline V gene lookup returns CDR1 SGHTA and CDR2 FQGNSA.

At least ten counts were recorded for this clone. The rearrangement uses TRBV9 and TRBJ2-1, with D possibly being TRBD2 (6 bases). Germline lookup yields CDR1 SGDLS and CDR2 YYNGEE. V lost 0 bases and J lost 8, with 15 bases in between. The CDR3 is 15 residues long. The CDR3 is CASSVEVGRRYEQFF. CDR3 sequence (DNA): TGTGCCAGCAGCGTAGAGGTCGGGAGAAGGTATGAGCAGTTCTTC. Complete variable domain (other parts from reference TRBV9 and TRBJ2-1): DSGVTQTPKHLITATGQRVTLRCSPRSGDLSVYWYQQSLDQGLQFLIQYYNGEERAKGNILERFSAQQFPDLHSELNLSSLELGDSALYFCASSVEVGRRYEQFFGPGTRLTVL.

The chain has TRBV27 and TRBJ1-2; 9 bases agree with TRBD1. The CDR3 length is 14 residues. After removal of 5 bases from V and 5 bases from J, the junction contained 6 bases not matched to a gene. The germline CDR1 and CDR2 sequences are MNHEY and SMNVEV (reference sequence). The CDR3 DNA reads as TGTGCCAGCAGTCCGACAGGGGGTCCTTATGGCTACACCTTC. This sequence encodes CASSPTGGPYGYTF.